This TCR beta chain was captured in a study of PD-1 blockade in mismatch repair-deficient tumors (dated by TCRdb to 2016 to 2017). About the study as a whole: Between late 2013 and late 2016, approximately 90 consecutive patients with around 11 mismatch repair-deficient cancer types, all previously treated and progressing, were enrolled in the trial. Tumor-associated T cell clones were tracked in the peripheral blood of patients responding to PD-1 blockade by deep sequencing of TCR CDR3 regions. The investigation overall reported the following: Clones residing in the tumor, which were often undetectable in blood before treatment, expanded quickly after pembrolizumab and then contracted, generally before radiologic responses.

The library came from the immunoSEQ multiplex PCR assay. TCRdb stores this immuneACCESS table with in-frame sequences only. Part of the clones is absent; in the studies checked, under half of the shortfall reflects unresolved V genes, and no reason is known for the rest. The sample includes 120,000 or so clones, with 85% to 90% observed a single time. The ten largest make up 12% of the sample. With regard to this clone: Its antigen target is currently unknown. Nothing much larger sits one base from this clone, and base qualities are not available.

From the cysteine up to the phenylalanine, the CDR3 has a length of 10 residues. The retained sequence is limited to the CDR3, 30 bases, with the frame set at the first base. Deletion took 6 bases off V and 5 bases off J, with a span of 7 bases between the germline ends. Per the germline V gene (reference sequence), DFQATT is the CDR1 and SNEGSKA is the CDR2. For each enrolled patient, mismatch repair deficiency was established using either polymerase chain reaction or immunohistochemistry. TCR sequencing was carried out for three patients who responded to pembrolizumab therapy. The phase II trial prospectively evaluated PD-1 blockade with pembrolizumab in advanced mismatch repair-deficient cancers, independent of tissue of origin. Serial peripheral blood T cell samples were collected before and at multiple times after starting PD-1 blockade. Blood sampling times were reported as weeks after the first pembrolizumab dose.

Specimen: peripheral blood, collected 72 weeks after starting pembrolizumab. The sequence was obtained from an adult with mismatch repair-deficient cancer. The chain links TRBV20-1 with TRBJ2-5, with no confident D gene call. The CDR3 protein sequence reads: CSAILETQYF. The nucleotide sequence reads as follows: TGCAGTGCCATATTGGAGACCCAGTACTTC.